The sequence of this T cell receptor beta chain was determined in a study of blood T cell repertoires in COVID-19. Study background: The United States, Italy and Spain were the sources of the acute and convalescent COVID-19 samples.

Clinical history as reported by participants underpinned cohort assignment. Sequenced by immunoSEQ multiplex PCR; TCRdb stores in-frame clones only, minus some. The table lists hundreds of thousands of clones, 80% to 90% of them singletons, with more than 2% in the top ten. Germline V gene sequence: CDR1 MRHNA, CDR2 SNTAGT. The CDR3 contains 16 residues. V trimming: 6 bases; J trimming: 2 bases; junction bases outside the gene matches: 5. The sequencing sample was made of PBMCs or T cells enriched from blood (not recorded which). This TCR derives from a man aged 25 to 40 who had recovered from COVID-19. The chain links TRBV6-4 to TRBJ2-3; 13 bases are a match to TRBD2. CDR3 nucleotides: TGTGCCAGCAGCGAACTAGCGGGGGGGCCCACAGATACGCAGTATTTT. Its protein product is CASSELAGGPTDTQYF.